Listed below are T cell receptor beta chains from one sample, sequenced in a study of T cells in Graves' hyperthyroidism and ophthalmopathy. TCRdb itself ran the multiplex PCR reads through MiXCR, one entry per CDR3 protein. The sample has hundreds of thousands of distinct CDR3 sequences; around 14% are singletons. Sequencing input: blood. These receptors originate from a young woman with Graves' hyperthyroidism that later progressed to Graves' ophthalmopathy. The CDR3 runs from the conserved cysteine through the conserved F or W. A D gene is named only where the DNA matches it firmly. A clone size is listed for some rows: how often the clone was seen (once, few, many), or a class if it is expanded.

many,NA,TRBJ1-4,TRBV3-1,CASSPTPEKLFF,TGTGCCAGCAGCCCTACGCCTGAAAAACTGTTTTTT
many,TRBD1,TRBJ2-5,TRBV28,CASSPSPRTGGQETQYF,TGTGCCAGCAGTCCCTCACCGCGGACAGGGGGCCAAGAGACCCAGTACTTC
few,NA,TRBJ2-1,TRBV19,CASTPERIGAGNNEQFF,TGTGCCAGTACTCCTGAACGTATAGGGGCGGGAAATAATGAGCAGTTCTTC
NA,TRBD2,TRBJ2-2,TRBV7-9,CASSVRGREDAGELFF,TGTGCCAGCAGCGTCCGCGGCCGGGAGGATGCCGGGGAGCTGTTTTTT
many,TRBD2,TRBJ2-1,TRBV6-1,CASSTFTSGRKDEQFF,TGTGCCAGCAGTACCTTCACTAGCGGGAGGAAGGATGAGCAGTTCTTC
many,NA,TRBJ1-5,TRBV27,CASSRAGVNQPQHF,TGTGCCAGCAGTCGAGCGGGGGTCAATCAGCCCCAGCATTTT
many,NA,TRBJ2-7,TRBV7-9,CASSLVMSGRASYEQYF,TGTGCCAGCAGCTTAGTAATGAGCGGGCGGGCCTCCTACGAGCAGTACTTC
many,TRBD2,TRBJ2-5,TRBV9,CASSGSSGSRETQYF,TGTGCCAGCAGTGGGAGTAGCGGGAGTCGAGAGACCCAGTACTTC
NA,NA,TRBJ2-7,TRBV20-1,CSAEEMAVYEQYF,TGCAGTGCTGAAGAAATGGCGGTCTACGAGCAGTACTTC
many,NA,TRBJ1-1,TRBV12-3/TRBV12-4,CASSTRTANTEAFF,TGTGCCAGCAGTACCCGGACAGCGAACACTGAAGCTTTCTTT
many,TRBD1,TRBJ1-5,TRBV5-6,CASSFQGASGQPQHF,TGTGCCAGCAGCTTCCAGGGGGCCTCAGGTCAGCCCCAGCATTTT
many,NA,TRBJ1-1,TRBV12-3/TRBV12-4,CASSLQRDTEAFF,TGTGCCAGCAGTTTACAGCGGGACACTGAAGCTTTCTTT
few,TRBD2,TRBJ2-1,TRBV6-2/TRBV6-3,CASNRASGFYNEQFF,TGTGCCAGCAACCGGGCTAGCGGTTTTTACAATGAGCAGTTCTTC
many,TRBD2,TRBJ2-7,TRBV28,CASSTSGSGGAGGPYEQYF,TGTGCCAGCAGCACGTCAGGATCAGGCGGCGCGGGAGGGCCCTACGAGCAGTACTTC
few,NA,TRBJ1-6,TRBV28,CASGTPAVGSSPLHF,TGTGCCAGCGGAACTCCAGCTGTGGGTAGTTCACCCCTCCACTTT
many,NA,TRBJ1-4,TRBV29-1,CSVPDGTNEKLFF,TGCAGCGTTCCAGACGGAACTAATGAAAAACTGTTTTTT
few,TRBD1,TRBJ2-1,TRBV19,CASSYWTGTYNEQFF,TGTGCCAGTTCTTATTGGACAGGGACCTACAATGAGCAGTTCTTC
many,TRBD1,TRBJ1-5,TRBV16,CASSRSPQGGSYSNQPQHF,TGTGCCAGCAGCCGCTCGCCACAGGGGGGATCATATAGCAATCAGCCCCAGCATTTT
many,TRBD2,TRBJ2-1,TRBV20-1,CSAQPSGRGDEQFF,TGCAGTGCTCAACCTAGCGGGAGGGGCGATGAGCAGTTCTTC
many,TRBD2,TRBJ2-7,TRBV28,CASSLSLRLAGAYEQYF,TGTGCCAGCAGTTTAAGTCTCCGGCTAGCGGGAGCCTACGAGCAGTACTTC
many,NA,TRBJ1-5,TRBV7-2,CASSAVGGGKQPQHF,TGTGCCAGCAGCGCCGTTGGAGGGGGAAAACAGCCCCAGCATTTT
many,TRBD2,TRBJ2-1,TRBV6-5,CASSYSGLAGYNEQFF,TGTGCCAGCAGTTACTCCGGACTAGCGGGATACAATGAGCAGTTCTTC
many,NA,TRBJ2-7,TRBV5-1,CASSEGLKYEQYF,TGCGCCAGCAGCGAAGGACTGAAATACGAGCAGTACTTC
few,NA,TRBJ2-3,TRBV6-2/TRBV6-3,CASSYWLRGSTDTQYF,TGTGCCAGCAGTTACTGGCTAAGGGGTAGCACAGATACGCAGTATTTT
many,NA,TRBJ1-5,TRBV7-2,CASSSVVGGPQGNQPQHF,TGTGCCAGCAGCTCCGTCGTCGGCGGCCCCCAGGGCAATCAGCCCCAGCATTTT
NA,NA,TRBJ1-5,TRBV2,CASSGPGLVNQPQHF,TGTGCCAGCAGTGGACCGGGACTCGTGAATCAGCCCCAGCATTTT
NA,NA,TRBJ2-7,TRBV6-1,CASTLTAAAVSYEQYF,TGTGCCAGCACCCTAACGGCCGCGGCAGTCTCCTACGAGCAGTACTTC
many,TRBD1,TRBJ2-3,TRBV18,CASSPEGASTDTQYF,TGTGCCAGCTCACCAGAGGGGGCCAGCACAGATACGCAGTATTTT
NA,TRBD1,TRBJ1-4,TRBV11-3,CASSLSGTEDEELSF,TGTGCCAGCAGCTTGTCCGGGACAGAAGATGAAGAACTGTCTTTT
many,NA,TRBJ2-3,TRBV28,CASSLRVDTQYF,TGTGCCAGCAGTTTGCGGGTGGATACGCAGTATTTT
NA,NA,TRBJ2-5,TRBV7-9,CASSRPNSQETQYF,TGTGCCAGCAGCCGCCCGAACAGCCAAGAGACCCAGTACTTC
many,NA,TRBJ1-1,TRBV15,CATSDGAEGNTEAFF,TGTGCCACCAGCGACGGGGCAGAGGGGAACACTGAAGCTTTCTTT